This TCR beta chain was recorded in a study of blood T cell repertoires in COVID-19. This table comes from immunoSEQ multiplex PCR, and its TCRdb copy is limited to in-frame clones, with some not included. The sample gives roughly 140,000 clones, around 72% of which show up once; 1.5% to 2.5% is in the top ten. Germline-derived CDR1 and CDR2 are SGHTA and FQGTGA. This CDR3 has 15 residues. The junction had 0 bases not matched to a gene; V was cut back by 0 bases and J by 5 bases. The sequence was obtained from a woman aged 55-69 years with acute or convalescent COVID-19. The sequenced sample was peripheral blood. The chain links TRBV7-3 to TRBJ2-2; 10 bases fit TRBD2. CDR3 residues: CASSLTGLATGELFF. DNA for the CDR3: TGTGCCAGCAGCTTAACGGGACTAGCGACCGGGGAGCTGTTTTTT.